Presented here are 23 T cell receptor beta chains from one specimen sequenced in a study of CD8+CD57+ T cells in acquired aplastic anemia. An expansion of CD8+CD57+ cells by flow cytometry had been shown in patients chosen for sequencing. Profiling that covered TCR beta VDJ and CDR3 relied on genomic DNA as its template. TCRdb re-called the reads through MiXCR, storing one row per CDR3 protein. The data show under 200,000 distinct CDR3 sequences, more than 45% seen once. The specimen was sorted CD4+, CD8+, or CD8+CD57+ T cells (not recorded which) from PBMCs. The receptors come from a human donor with aplastic anemia.

This clonotype was counted at least ten times. V and J are TRBV30 and TRBJ1-1; a weak D match, TRBD1 (6 bases). The germline V and J ends were trimmed by 4 bases and 2 bases, with 11 bases remaining between them. The CDR3 consists of 13 residues. Germline CDR1 is GTSNPN and CDR2 is SVGIG (reference sequence). The CDR3: CAWTQGRNTEAFF. The CDR3, as DNA: TGTGCCTGGACTCAGGGGCGAAACACTGAAGCTTTCTTT.

The chain carries TRBV5-6 and TRBJ1-2, with TRBD1 matching over 10 bases. V gave up 4 bases and J gave up 3 bases; unmatched junction bases: 6. Looked up from germline, CDR1 is SGHDT and CDR2 is YYEEEE. The CDR3 loop spans 15 amino acids. The CDR3 here is CASSAGQGDDYGYTF. DNA of the CDR3: TGTGCCAGCAGCGCAGGACAGGGGGACGACTATGGCTACACCTTC. Together with reference TRBV5-6 and TRBJ1-2, the CDR3 gives the full variable domain: DAGVTQSPTHLIKTRGQQVTLRCSPKSGHDTVSWYQQALGQGPQFIFQYYEEEERQRGNFPDRFSGHQFPNYSSELNVNALLLGDSALYLCASSAGQGDDYGYTFGSGTRLTVV.

This chain links TRBV5-6 with TRBJ2-1, with D unresolved. V was trimmed by 0 bases and J by 10 bases, leaving 5 bases between them. Germline-derived CDR1 and CDR2 are SGHDT and YYEEEE. The CDR3 contains 11 residues. The chain's CDR3 is CASSLGQEQFF. The CDR3 region has the DNA TGTGCCAGCAGCTTGGGGCAAGAGCAGTTCTTC.

The rearrangement joins TRBV5-5 to TRBJ2-3; D is perhaps TRBD1 or TRBD2 (5 bases each). Trimming took 2 bases from V and 6 from J, leaving 7 bases between them. The CDR3 sequence is 12 residues long. Looked up from germline, CDR1 is SGHKS and CDR2 is YYEKEE (reference sequence). The CDR3 loop is CASSFGADTQYF. The CDR3 bases are TGTGCCAGCAGCTTCGGGGCTGATACGCAGTATTTT.

Ten or more counts support this clonotype. The genes are TRBV19 and TRBJ2-2; 7 bases match TRBD1. This CDR3 spans 14 amino acids. V was pared by 5 bases and J by 1 base, with 1 base of the junction left unmatched. Germline V lookup: CDR1 LNHDA, CDR2 SQIVND (reference sequence). The CDR3, as DNA: TGTGCCAGTAGTGGGACAGTGAACACCGGGGAGCTGTTTTTT. Translated: CASSGTVNTGELFF.

The chain combines TRBV19 with TRBJ2-7; D not resolved. There are 12 residues in the CDR3. With 6 bases removed from V and 5 bases from J, the gap between germline ends came to 11 bases. The germline V gene encodes CDR1 LNHDA and CDR2 SQIVND (reference sequence). This CDR3 is CASRVRSHEQYF. The CDR3 DNA reads TGTGCCAGTAGGGTCCGTTCGCACGAGCAGTACTTC.

This clonotype has just a few counts. The chain is built from TRBV11-1 and TRBJ2-1; 9 nucleotides align to TRBD1. The length of the CDR3 is 15 residues. The V segment lost 5 bases and the J segment 6 bases; nucleotides outside the gene matches: 8. Germline CDR1 and CDR2: SGHAT and FQDESV (reference sequence). The CDR3 spells CASSAGQGPCNEQFF. The CDR3 bases are TGTGCCAGCAGCGCCGGACAGGGGCCCTGCAATGAGCAGTTCTTC.

The rearrangement links TRBV19 to TRBJ1-5, with 10 nucleotides matching TRBD1. The V gene end was trimmed by 6 bases and the J gene end by 5 bases; junction bases not matched to a gene: 4. CDR1 LNHDA and CDR2 SQIVND come from the germline V gene (reference sequence). The CDR3 is 14 residues long. The CDR3, as DNA: TGTGCCAGTAGACCCGGGACAGGGGATCAGCCCCAGCATTTT. This sequence encodes CASRPGTGDQPQHF.

This clonotype came up once. Given a much more abundant clone one base away, this may be a read error. The chain carries TRBV5-6 and TRBJ1-1, with unresolved D. Germline V gene data show CDR1 as SGHDT and CDR2 as YYEEEE. The CDR3 spans 16 residues. The CDR3 DNA sequence: TGTCCCAGCAGCTTGGGCGGGTGGCGGTCGAACACTGAAGCTTTCTTT. It encodes CPSSLGGWRSNTEAFF. Combining the CDR3 with reference TRBV5-6 and TRBJ1-1 gives the whole variable domain DAGVTQSPTHLIKTRGQQVTLRCSPKSGHDTVSWYQQALGQGPQFIFQYYEEEERQRGNFPDRFSGHQFPNYSSELNVNALLLGDSALYLCPSSLGGWRSNTEAFFGQGTRLTVV.

This clonotype has at least ten counts. V is TRBV3-1 and J is TRBJ1-2; D gene uncertain. Deletions cut 0 bases from V and 8 bases from J, with 13 bases between. Germline loops: CDR1 LGHDT, CDR2 YNNKEL (reference sequence). CDR3 length: 14 residues. The CDR3 DNA is TGTGCCAGCAGCCAAGATGCCGGGAGAGGAGGCTACACCTTC. It yields the protein CASSQDAGRGGYTF.

This chain joins TRBV20-1 and TRBJ1-2; D possibly corresponds to TRBD1 (6 bases). Germline V gene lookup returns CDR1 DFQATT and CDR2 SNEGSKA (reference sequence). CDR3 length: 15 residues. Trimming left V 2 bases short and J 0 bases short, with 13 bases between. CDR3 loop: CSARWSGASNYGYTF. In DNA form, the CDR3 reads TGCAGTGCTAGATGGTCGGGGGCTTCTAACTATGGCTACACCTTC.

J is TRBJ2-3 and V is TRBV5-5, with unresolved D. Germline CDR1 is SGHKS and CDR2 is YYEKEE (reference sequence). The CDR3 runs 14 residues. V was pared by 4 bases and J by 1 base, with 10 bases between. As DNA, the CDR3 is TGTGCCAGCAGCCCCACCCCCGGCACAGATACGCAGTATTTT. This codes for CASSPTPGTDTQYF.

The chain employs TRBV25-1 and TRBJ2-3; D is unresolved. This CDR3 spans 11 amino acids. Germline V gene lookup returns CDR1 MGHDK and CDR2 SYGVNS. Deletions cut 3 bases from V and 6 bases from J, with 4 bases between. DNA for the CDR3: TGTGCCAGCAGTGAGGTGGATACGCAGTATTTT. The encoded protein is CASSEVDTQYF.

The chain is built from TRBV29-1 and TRBJ1-1; TRBD1 might be the D (5 bases). Trimming pared 7 bases from V and 8 bases from J, leaving 17 bases between. CDR1 is SQVTM, CDR2 ANQGSEA, per germline. The length of the CDR3 is 12 residues. The CDR3 DNA reads TGCAGCGCTGGCGGGGCCAGACCAGAAGCTTTCTTT. This gives the protein CSAGGARPEAFF. Full variable domain (rest looked up from reference TRBV29-1 and TRBJ1-1): SAVISQKPSRDICQRGTSLTIQCQVDSQVTMMFWYRQQPGQSLTLIATANQGSEATYESGFVIDKFPISRPNLTFSTLTVSNMSPEDSSIYLCSAGGARPEAFFGQGTRLTVV.

The DNA of the CDR3 is TGCAGTGCATTCGGGGGAAGTGGCCAAGAGACCCAGTACTTC. Amino acids: CSAFGGSGQETQYF. The chain has TRBV20-1 and TRBJ2-5; D may be TRBD2 (6 bases). V gave up 6 bases and J gave up 1 base, with 15 bases separating them. The CDR3 totals 14 residues. CDR1 and CDR2 from the germline V gene are DFQATT and SNEGSKA (reference sequence).

A few counts support this clonotype. The V and J genes are TRBV11-1 and TRBJ2-1; D possibly corresponds to TRBD2 (7 bases). This CDR3 has 16 residues. Germline assignment: CDR1 SGHAT and CDR2 FQDESV (reference sequence). The V end lost 6 bases, the J end lost 8 bases, and 23 bases lay between the germline ends. This CDR3 is CASSQPRGARDDEQFF. The CDR3 nucleotides are TGTGCCAGCAGTCAACCACGGGGGGCGCGGGACGATGAGCAGTTCTTC. The full variable domain, completed using reference TRBV11-1 and TRBJ2-1, is EAEVAQSPRYKITEKSQAVAFWCDPISGHATLYWYRQILGQGPELLVQFQDESVVDDSQLPKDRFSAERLKGVDSTLKIQPAELGDSAMYLCASSQPRGARDDEQFFGPGTRLTVL.

This clonotype was recorded at least ten times. One junction end disagrees with the germline gene, perhaps due to a read error. The chain is built from TRBV7-2 and TRBJ2-3, with D uncertain. CDR1 is SGHTA and CDR2 is FQGNSA in the germline V gene. The CDR3 extends over 12 amino acids. The CDR3 is CASRSVTDMQYF. The CDR3, as DNA: TGTGCCAGCAGGTCAGTCACAGATATGCAGTATTTT.

V gene TRBV15 combines with J gene TRBJ1-1; TRBD1 is a possible D gene (5 bases). Germline values: CDR1 LNHNV, CDR2 YYDKDF (reference sequence). The CDR3 covers 15 residues. V lost 3 bases and J 4 bases, leaving 15 bases between the germline ends. CDR3 DNA sequence: TGTGCCACCAGCAGTGAAACGGGGGGAATCACTGAAGCTTTCTTT. Its translation is CATSSETGGITEAFF.

Points on this clonotype: Lacking the conserved final phenylalanine or tryptophan, this CDR3 likely reflects a read error. The V gene is TRBV5-1, the J gene TRBJ2-1; 7 nucleotides align to TRBD1. The CDR3 sequence is 13 residues long. From germline, CDR1 is SGHRS and CDR2 YFSETQ. CDR3 DNA: TGCGCCGGCAGCCCACAGGGGACGGATGAGCAGTTCTCC. This encodes CAGSPQGTDEQFS.

This clonotype was recorded at least ten times. J is TRBJ1-2 and V is TRBV6-5; 7 bases map to TRBD1. The CDR3 runs to 15 residues. Germline lookup yields CDR1 MNHEY and CDR2 SVGAGI. V lost 0 bases, J lost 4 bases, and 5 bases stayed unmatched. The CDR3: CASSYSRQGVYGYTF. The CDR3 DNA follows: TGTGCCAGCAGTTACTCCCGACAGGGAGTCTATGGCTACACCTTC.

Only a few counts were recorded for this clonotype. The chain joins TRBV29-1 to TRBJ2-1; 7 bases agree with TRBD2. CDR1 SQVTM and CDR2 ANQGSEA come from the germline V gene. The CDR3 extends over 14 amino acids. The V and J ends lost 4 bases and 1 base, in that order; junction bases with no gene match: 4. The CDR3 reads CSVVSAGSYNEQFF. The CDR3 nucleotides read TGCAGCGTTGTATCAGCGGGATCCTACAATGAGCAGTTCTTC.

As to this clonotype: This may be a read error: a much more frequent sequence differs by one nucleotide. The chain recombines TRBV6-2 or TRBV6-3 with TRBJ1-4; the D gene is possibly TRBD1 (5 bases). The CDR3 is 16 residues long. The germline V gene has CDR1 MNHEY and CDR2 SVGEGT. For the CDR3, the DNA is TGTGCCAGCAGTTACTCTACAGGATCAACTAATGAAAGACTGTTTTTT. Its protein is CASSYSTGSTNERLFF.

The rearrangement joins TRBV25-1 to TRBJ1-1; 7 positions agree with TRBD1. The CDR3 extends over 15 amino acids. The V gene's germline CDR1 is MGHDK and CDR2 SYGVNS. With V trimmed by 10 bases and J by 3 bases, 14 bases remained unmatched. CDR3 sequence (DNA): TGTGCCACCCGGCCCAGGGGGTTGCAAGACACTGAAGCTTTCTTT. It translates to CATRPRGLQDTEAFF.